Listed below are T cell receptor beta chains from one sample, sequenced in a study of CD8 T cells in ankylosing spondylitis. A single record per CDR3 protein comes from TCRdb applying MiXCR to the 5' RACE reads. The sample lists approximately 440,000 distinct CDR3 sequences, roughly a sixth seen once, with approximately 0.93% in the top ten. The sample was blood, either unsorted or a sorted T cell fraction (not recorded which). These TCRs come from a male donor with ankylosing spondylitis. Both conserved end residues are part of each CDR3. D genes are given only for firm matches. Not all rows give a size; the values are once, few, many and, for expanded clones, a class.

>TRBV20-1|few|-|TRBJ1-5
CSAQVHGGGNQPQHF
TGCAGTGCCCAAGTACATGGGGGAGGCAATCAGCCCCAGCATTTT
>TRBV7-8|few|TRBD1|TRBJ1-2
CASSLRGGQENYGYTF
TGTGCCAGCAGCTTGAGGGGAGGACAGGAGAACTATGGCTACACCTTC
>TRBV5-1|many|-|TRBJ2-2
CASSLEMAPTGELFF
TGCGCCAGCAGCTTGGAGATGGCGCCCACCGGGGAGCTGTTTTTT
>TRBV4-2|-|-|TRBJ2-7
CASSQEAGSLYEQYF
TGTGCCAGCAGCCAAGAGGCGGGTAGTCTCTACGAGCAGTACTTC
>TRBV12-3/TRBV12-4|few|-|TRBJ1-1
CASSTHRALNTEAFF
TGTGCCAGCAGTACGCACAGGGCTCTGAACACTGAAGCTTTCTTT
>TRBV2|-|-|TRBJ2-7
CASNYRTKNYEQYF
TGTGCCAGCAATTACAGGACAAAGAACTACGAGCAGTACTTC
>TRBV20-1|-|-|TRBJ2-5
CSAKAQVETQYF
TGCAGTGCTAAGGCCCAAGTGGAGACCCAGTACTTC
>TRBV20-1|-|TRBD2|TRBJ2-1
CSARDSTSDNEQFF
TGCAGTGCTAGAGACTCGACTAGCGACAATGAGCAGTTCTTC
>TRBV12-3/TRBV12-4|-|TRBD1|TRBJ2-1
CASSPGQGREQFF
TGTGCCAGCAGCCCTGGACAGGGAAGGGAGCAGTTCTTC
>TRBV12-3/TRBV12-4|-|-|TRBJ1-4
CASGSGEKLFF
TGTGCCAGCGGTTCGGGGGAAAAACTGTTTTTT
>TRBV5-1|-|-|TRBJ1-2
CASSLAGGLDYGYTF
TGCGCCAGCAGCTTGGCTGGAGGGTTGGACTATGGCTACACCTTC
>TRBV29-1|-|-|TRBJ2-2
CSGRVTGELFF
TGCAGCGGCAGGGTAACCGGGGAGCTGTTTTTT
>TRBV20-1|-|-|TRBJ2-7
CSARDPGSSYEQYF
TGCAGTGCTAGAGATCCCGGGAGCTCCTACGAGCAGTACTTC
>TRBV5-4|few|TRBD1|TRBJ2-2
CASSSTGTGDTGELFF
TGTGCCAGCAGCTCGACCGGGACAGGGGACACCGGGGAGCTGTTTTTT
>TRBV11-2|-|-|TRBJ1-4
CASSLGRTEYNEKLFF
TGTGCCAGCAGCTTAGGCCGGACGGAGTATAATGAAAAACTGTTTTTT
>TRBV30|-|-|TRBJ2-1
CAWSGREDEQFF
TGTGCCTGGAGTGGCAGGGAGGATGAGCAGTTCTTC
>TRBV7-3|few|TRBD1|TRBJ2-1
CASSLGTGTNEQFF
TGTGCCAGCAGCTTAGGGACAGGGACAAATGAGCAGTTCTTC
>TRBV18|once|-|TRBJ2-5
CASSPRRQAQETQYF
TGTGCCAGCTCACCCCGCAGACAGGCTCAAGAGACCCAGTACTTC
>TRBV5-6|-|-|TRBJ2-5
CASSFTGRPQETQYF
TGTGCCAGCAGCTTTACGGGACGCCCGCAAGAGACCCAGTACTTC
>TRBV10-3|many|-|TRBJ1-1
CATRGDIYMNTEAFF
TGTGCCACGAGGGGTGATATCTATATGAACACTGAAGCTTTCTTT
>TRBV7-2|-|TRBD1|TRBJ2-5
CASSRDRGTETQYF
TGTGCCAGCAGCCGGGACAGGGGAACGGAGACCCAGTACTTC
>TRBV6-1|-|TRBD1|TRBJ1-1
CASSPRDRGGTEAFF
TGTGCCAGCAGTCCTAGGGACAGGGGGGGCACTGAAGCTTTCTTT
>TRBV29-1|-|TRBD1|TRBJ2-7
CSVVRQGTYEQYF
TGCAGCGTGGTAAGACAGGGGACCTACGAGCAGTACTTC
>TRBV15|-|-|TRBJ1-1
CATSRDPPETAAFF
TGTGCCACCAGCAGAGATCCGCCCGAGACCGCGGCTTTCTTT
>TRBV4-1|few|-|TRBJ2-7
CASSLKPHEQYF
TGCGCCAGCAGCCTCAAACCTCACGAGCAGTACTTC
>TRBV5-1|-|TRBD1|TRBJ2-5
CASSTGGGETQYF
TGCGCCAGCAGTACAGGGGGCGGAGAGACCCAGTACTTC
>TRBV2|-|-|TRBJ2-5
CASTWMVGETQYF
TGTGCCAGCACCTGGATGGTTGGAGAGACCCAGTACTTC
>TRBV7-2|-|TRBD2|TRBJ2-7
CASSLASGASYEQYF
TGTGCCAGCAGCTTGGCTAGCGGGGCCTCCTACGAGCAGTACTTC
>TRBV7-3|-|-|TRBJ1-1
CASSPEGHQNTEAFF
TGTGCCAGCAGCCCCGAGGGACACCAGAACACTGAAGCTTTCTTT
>TRBV12-3/TRBV12-4|-|TRBD1|TRBJ2-1
CASSLQGELIHEQFF
TGTGCCAGCAGTTTACAGGGGGAGCTAATCCATGAGCAGTTCTTC
>TRBV2|-|-|TRBJ2-3
CASSEDGSTDTQYF
TGTGCCAGCAGTGAAGACGGAAGCACAGATACGCAGTATTTT
>TRBV15|-|-|TRBJ1-4
CATSRDGGQNEKLFF
TGTGCCACCAGCAGAGATGGGGGGCAAAATGAAAAACTGTTTTTT